Sequencing of this T cell receptor beta chain was carried out in a study of T cell changes during pregnancy in multiple sclerosis. Data came from immunoSEQ multiplex PCR; TCRdb stores just in-frame clones and leaves some out. The sample consists of 40,000 to 50,000 clones, roughly 92% of them appearing once. The TCR sequence derives from a female donor with multiple sclerosis, enrolled in a pregnancy study. Sequencing used CD4+ T cells from peripheral blood mononuclear cells, obtained in the third trimester of pregnancy.

CDR3 coding DNA: TGTGCCAGCAGCCTAGGACTAGCGGCCAATGGTGAGCAGTTCTTC. Encoded protein: CASSLGLAANGEQFF. The genes are TRBV7-9 and TRBJ2-1, with 10 bases identical to TRBD2. V dropped 5 bases and J dropped 9; count of bases not matched to a gene: 10. CDR1 SEHNR and CDR2 FQNEAQ come from the germline V gene (reference sequence). The CDR3 is made up of 15 amino acids.